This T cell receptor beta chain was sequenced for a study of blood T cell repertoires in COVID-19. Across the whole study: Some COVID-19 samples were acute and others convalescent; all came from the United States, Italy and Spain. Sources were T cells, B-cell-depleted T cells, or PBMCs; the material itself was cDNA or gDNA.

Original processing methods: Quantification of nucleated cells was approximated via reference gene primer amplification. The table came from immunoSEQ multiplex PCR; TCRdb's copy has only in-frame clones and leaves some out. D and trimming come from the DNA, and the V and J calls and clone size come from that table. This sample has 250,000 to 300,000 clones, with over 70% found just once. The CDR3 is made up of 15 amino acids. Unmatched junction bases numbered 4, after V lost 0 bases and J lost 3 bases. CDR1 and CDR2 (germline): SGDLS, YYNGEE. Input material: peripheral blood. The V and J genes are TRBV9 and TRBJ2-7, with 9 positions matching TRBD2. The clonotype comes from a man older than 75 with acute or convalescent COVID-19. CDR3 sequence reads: CASSVGVAGVYEQYF. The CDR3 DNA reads TGTGCCAGCAGCGTAGGGGTAGCGGGAGTCTACGAGCAGTACTTC.